This TCR beta chain was sequenced for a study of blood T cells in healthy people across ages. Study details: T cells yielded about one barcoded beta molecule per two cells through template switching.

Germline CDR1 is SNHLY and CDR2 is FYNNEI. V was cut by 6 bases and J by 2 bases, with 16 bases left in between. This CDR3 is 15 amino acids long. Study-wide results and caveats: Naive T cell percentage strongly correlated with TCR beta diversity. Naive and antigen-experienced cells were not separated, limiting conclusive comparison.

Note on this clonotype: Its antigen remains unidentified.

Through a sample-barcoded 5' primer and a J-beta primer mix, a second PCR was run for roughly 6 to 12 cycles. Individual samples furnished no less than 2.5 million CDR3-containing paired-end reads apiece. Using its own MiXCR run on the 5' RACE reads, TCRdb lists one record per CDR3 protein. In the table there are 1.2 million to 1.5 million distinct CDR3 sequences, roughly 60% of which are singletons. The sequencing sample was made of blood. The chain couples TRBV2 to TRBJ2-5; D is unresolved. This receptor was taken from a young man in good health. CDR3 protein: CASRRGRRPQETQYF. In nucleotides, the CDR3 is TGTGCCAGCAGACGTGGACGCCGACCTCAAGAGACCCAGTACTTC.